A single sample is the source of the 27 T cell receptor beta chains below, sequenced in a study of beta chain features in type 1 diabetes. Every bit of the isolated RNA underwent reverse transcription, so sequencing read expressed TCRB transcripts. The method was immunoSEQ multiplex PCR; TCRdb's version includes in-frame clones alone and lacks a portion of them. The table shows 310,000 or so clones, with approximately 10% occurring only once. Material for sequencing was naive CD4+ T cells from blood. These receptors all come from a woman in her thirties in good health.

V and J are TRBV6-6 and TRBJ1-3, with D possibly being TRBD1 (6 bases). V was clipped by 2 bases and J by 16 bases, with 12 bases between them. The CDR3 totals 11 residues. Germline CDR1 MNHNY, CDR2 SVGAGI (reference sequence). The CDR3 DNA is TGTGCCAGCAGTTACGAGGACAGATTCTATTTT. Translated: CASSYEDRFYF.

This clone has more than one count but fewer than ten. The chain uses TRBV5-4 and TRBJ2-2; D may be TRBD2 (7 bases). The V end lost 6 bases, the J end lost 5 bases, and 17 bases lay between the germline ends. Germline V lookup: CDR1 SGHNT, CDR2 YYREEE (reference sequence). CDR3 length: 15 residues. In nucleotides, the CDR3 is TGTGCCAGCACCTCCCCCGGGGGGCGAACCGGGGAGCTGTTTTTT. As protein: CASTSPGGRTGELFF.

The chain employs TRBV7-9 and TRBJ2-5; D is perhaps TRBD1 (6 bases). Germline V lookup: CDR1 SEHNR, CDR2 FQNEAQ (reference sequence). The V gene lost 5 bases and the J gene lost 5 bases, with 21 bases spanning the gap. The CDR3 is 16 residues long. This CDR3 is CASSRSDRFTSETQYF. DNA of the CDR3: TGTGCCAGCAGCCGGTCAGACAGGTTCACCTCTGAGACCCAGTACTTC.

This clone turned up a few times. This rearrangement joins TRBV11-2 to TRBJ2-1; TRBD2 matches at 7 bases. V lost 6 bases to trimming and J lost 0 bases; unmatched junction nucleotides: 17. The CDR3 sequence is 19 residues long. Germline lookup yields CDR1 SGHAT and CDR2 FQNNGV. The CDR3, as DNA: TGTGCCAGCAGAGACTATCGGGTCGCCGGGACTACCTCCTACAATGAGCAGTTCTTC. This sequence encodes CASRDYRVAGTTSYNEQFF.

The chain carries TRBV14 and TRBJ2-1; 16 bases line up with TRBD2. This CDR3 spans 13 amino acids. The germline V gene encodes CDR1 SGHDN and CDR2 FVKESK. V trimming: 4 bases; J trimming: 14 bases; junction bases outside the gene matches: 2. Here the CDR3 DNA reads TGTGCCAGCAGCCTGGGGACTAGCGGGAGGGAGTTCTTC. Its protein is CASSLGTSGREFF.

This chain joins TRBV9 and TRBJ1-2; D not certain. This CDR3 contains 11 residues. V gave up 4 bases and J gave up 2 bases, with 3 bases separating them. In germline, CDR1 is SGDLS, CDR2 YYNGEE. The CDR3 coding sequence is TGTGCCAGCAGCACAAACTATGGCTACACCTTC. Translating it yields CASSTNYGYTF.

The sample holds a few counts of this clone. The CDR3 spells CASSQPGTGSYEQYF. CDR3 DNA sequence: TGTGCCAGCAGTCAGCCCGGGACAGGGTCCTACGAGCAGTACTTC. This chain links TRBV28 with TRBJ2-7; 9 bases fit TRBD1. Looked up from germline, CDR1 is MDHEN and CDR2 is SYDVKM. Trimming removed 5 bases from V and 1 base from J; junction bases left unmatched: 6. The CDR3 spans 15 residues.

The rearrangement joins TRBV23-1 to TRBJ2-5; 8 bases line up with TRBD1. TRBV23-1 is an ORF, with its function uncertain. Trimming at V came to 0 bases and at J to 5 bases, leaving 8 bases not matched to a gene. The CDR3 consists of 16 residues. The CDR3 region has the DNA TGCGCCAGCAGTCAATCGTGCAGGGGGCTATTGGAGACCCAGTACTTC. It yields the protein CASSQSCRGLLETQYF.

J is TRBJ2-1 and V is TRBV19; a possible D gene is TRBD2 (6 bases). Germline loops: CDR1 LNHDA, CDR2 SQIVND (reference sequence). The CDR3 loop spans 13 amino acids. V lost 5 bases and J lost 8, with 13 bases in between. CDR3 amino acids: CASSLTRRDEQFF. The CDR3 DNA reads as TGTGCCAGTAGTTTGACTAGAAGGGATGAGCAGTTCTTC.

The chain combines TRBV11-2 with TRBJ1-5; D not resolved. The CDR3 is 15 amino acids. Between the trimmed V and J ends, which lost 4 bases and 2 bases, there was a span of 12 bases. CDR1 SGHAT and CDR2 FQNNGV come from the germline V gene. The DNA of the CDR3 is TGTGCCAGCAGCTCGGGAGAGGCGGGCAATCAGCCCCAGCATTTT. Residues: CASSSGEAGNQPQHF.

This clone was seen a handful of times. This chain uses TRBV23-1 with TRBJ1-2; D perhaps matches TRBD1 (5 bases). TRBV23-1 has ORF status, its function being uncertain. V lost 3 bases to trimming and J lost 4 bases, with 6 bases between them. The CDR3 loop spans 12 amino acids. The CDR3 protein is CASSQGGYGYTF. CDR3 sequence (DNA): TGCGCCAGCAGTCAGGGGGGCTATGGCTACACCTTC.

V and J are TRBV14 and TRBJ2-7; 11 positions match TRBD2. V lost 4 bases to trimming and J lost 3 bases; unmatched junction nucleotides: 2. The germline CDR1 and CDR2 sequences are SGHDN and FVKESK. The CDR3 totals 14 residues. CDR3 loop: CASSPGTSGYEQYF. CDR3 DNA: TGTGCCAGCAGCCCCGGGACTAGCGGCTACGAGCAGTACTTC.

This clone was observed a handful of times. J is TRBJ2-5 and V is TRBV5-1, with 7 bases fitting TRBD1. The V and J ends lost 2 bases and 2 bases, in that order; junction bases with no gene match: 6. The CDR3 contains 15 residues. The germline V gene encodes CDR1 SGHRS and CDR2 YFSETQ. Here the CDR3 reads CASSFGQAGQETQYF. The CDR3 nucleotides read TGCGCCAGCAGCTTCGGACAGGCTGGACAAGAGACCCAGTACTTC.

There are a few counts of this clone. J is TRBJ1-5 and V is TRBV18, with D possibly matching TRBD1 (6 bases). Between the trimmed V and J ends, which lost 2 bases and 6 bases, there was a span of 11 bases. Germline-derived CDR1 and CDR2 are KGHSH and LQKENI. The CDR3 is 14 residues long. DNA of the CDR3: TGTGCCAGCTCACCAGGGGGCATCGGTCAGCCCCAGCATTTT. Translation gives CASSPGGIGQPQHF.

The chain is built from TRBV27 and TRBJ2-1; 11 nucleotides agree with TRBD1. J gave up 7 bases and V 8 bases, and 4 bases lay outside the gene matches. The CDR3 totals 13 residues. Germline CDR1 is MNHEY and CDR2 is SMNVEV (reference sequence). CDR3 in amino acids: CASSGQGDNEQFF. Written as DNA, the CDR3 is TGTGCCAGCTCGGGACAGGGGGATAATGAGCAGTTCTTC.

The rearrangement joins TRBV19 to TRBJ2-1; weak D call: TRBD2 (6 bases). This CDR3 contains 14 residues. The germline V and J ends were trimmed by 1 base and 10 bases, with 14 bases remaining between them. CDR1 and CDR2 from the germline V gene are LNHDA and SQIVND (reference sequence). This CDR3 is CASSIAGVTREQFF. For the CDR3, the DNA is TGTGCCAGTAGTATAGCGGGAGTCACGAGGGAGCAGTTCTTC.

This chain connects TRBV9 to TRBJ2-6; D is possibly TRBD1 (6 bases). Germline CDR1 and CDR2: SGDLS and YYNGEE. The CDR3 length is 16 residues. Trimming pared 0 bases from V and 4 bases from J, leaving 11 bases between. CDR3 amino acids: CASSVGQAIGANVLTF. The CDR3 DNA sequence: TGTGCCAGCAGCGTAGGACAGGCCATCGGGGCCAACGTCCTGACTTTC.

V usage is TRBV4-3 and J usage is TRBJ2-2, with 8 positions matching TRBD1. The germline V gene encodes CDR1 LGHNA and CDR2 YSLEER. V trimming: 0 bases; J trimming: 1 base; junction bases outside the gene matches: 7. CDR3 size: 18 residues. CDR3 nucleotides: TGCGCCAGCAGCCAAGAAGGCAGGGGGCTTTTGAACACCGGGGAGCTGTTTTTT. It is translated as CASSQEGRGLLNTGELFF.

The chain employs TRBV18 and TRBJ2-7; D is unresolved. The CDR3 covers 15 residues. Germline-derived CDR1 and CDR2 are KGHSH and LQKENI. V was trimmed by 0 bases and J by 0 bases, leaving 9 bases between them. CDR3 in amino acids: CASSPPGSPSYEQYF. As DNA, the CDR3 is TGTGCCAGCTCACCACCGGGTAGCCCCTCCTACGAGCAGTACTTC.

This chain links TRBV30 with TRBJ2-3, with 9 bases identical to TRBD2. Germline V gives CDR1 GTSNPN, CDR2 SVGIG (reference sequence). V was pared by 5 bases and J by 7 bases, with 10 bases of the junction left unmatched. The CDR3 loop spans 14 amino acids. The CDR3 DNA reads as TGTGCCTGGGCGGCGGGAGGGTCCGGGCATACGCAGTATTTT. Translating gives CAWAAGGSGHTQYF.

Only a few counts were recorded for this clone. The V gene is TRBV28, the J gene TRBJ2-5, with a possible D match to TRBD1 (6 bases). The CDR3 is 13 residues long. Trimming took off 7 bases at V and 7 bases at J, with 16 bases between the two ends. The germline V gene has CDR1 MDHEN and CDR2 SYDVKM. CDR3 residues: CASTSRGQGTQYF. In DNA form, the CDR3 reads TGTGCCAGCACCTCCAGGGGTCAGGGGACCCAGTACTTC. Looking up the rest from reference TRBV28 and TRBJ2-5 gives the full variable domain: DVKVTQSSRYLVKRTGEKVFLECVQDMDHENMFWYRQDPGLGLRLIYFSYDVKMKEKGDIPEGYSVSREKKERFSLILESASTNQTSMYLCASTSRGQGTQYFGPGTRLLVL.

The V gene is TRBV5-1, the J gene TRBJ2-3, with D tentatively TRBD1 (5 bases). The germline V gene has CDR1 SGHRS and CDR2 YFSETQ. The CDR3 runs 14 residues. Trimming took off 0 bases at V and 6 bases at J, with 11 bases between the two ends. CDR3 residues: CASSLDRSSDTQYF. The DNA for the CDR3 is TGCGCCAGCAGCTTGGACAGGTCGTCCGATACGCAGTATTTT.

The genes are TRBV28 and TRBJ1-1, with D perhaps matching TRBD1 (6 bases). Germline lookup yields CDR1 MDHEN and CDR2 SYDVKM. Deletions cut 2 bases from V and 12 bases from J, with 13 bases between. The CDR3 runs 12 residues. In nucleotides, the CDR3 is TGTGCCAGCAGTTTAGCGCAGGGGTTCACTTTCTTT. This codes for CASSLAQGFTFF. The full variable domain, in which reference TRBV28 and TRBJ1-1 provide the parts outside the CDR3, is DVKVTQSSRYLVKRTGEKVFLECVQDMDHENMFWYRQDPGLGLRLIYFSYDVKMKEKGDIPEGYSVSREKKERFSLILESASTNQTSMYLCASSLAQGFTFFGQGTRLTVV.

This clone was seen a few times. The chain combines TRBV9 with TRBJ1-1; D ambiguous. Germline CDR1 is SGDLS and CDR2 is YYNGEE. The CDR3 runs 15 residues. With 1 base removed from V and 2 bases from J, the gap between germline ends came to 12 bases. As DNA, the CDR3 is TGTGCCAGCAGCGTAAGTCCCGGAGGTAACACTGAAGCTTTCTTT. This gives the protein CASSVSPGGNTEAFF. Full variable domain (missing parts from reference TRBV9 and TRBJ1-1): DSGVTQTPKHLITATGQRVTLRCSPRSGDLSVYWYQQSLDQGLQFLIQYYNGEERAKGNILERFSAQQFPDLHSELNLSSLELGDSALYFCASSVSPGGNTEAFFGQGTRLTVV.

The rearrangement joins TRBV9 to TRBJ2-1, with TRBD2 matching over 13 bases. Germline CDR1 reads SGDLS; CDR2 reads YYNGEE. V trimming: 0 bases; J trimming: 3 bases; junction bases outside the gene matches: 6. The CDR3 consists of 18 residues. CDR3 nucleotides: TGTGCCAGCAGCGTAGAGGGGGGACTAGCGGGATACTACAATGAGCAGTTCTTC. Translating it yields CASSVEGGLAGYYNEQFF.

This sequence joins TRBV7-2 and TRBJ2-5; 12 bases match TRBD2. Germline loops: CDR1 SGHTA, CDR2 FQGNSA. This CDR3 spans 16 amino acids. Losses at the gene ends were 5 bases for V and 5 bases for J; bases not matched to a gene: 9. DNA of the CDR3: TGTGCCAGCAGCCCCTCCCGACTAGCGGGAGCCGAGACCCAGTACTTC. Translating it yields CASSPSRLAGAETQYF. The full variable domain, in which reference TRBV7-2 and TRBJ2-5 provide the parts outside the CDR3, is GAGVSQSPSNKVTEKGKDVELRCDPISGHTALYWYRQSLGQGLEFLIYFQGNSAPDKSGLPSDRFSAERTGGSVSTLTIQRTQQEDSAVYLCASSPSRLAGAETQYFGPGTRLLVL.

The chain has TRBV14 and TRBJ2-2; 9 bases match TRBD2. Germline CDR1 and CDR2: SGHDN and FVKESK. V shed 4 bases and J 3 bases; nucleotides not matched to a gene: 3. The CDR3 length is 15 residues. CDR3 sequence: CASSLAGDHTGELFF. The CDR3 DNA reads TGTGCCAGCAGCCTAGCGGGAGATCACACCGGGGAGCTGTTTTTT.